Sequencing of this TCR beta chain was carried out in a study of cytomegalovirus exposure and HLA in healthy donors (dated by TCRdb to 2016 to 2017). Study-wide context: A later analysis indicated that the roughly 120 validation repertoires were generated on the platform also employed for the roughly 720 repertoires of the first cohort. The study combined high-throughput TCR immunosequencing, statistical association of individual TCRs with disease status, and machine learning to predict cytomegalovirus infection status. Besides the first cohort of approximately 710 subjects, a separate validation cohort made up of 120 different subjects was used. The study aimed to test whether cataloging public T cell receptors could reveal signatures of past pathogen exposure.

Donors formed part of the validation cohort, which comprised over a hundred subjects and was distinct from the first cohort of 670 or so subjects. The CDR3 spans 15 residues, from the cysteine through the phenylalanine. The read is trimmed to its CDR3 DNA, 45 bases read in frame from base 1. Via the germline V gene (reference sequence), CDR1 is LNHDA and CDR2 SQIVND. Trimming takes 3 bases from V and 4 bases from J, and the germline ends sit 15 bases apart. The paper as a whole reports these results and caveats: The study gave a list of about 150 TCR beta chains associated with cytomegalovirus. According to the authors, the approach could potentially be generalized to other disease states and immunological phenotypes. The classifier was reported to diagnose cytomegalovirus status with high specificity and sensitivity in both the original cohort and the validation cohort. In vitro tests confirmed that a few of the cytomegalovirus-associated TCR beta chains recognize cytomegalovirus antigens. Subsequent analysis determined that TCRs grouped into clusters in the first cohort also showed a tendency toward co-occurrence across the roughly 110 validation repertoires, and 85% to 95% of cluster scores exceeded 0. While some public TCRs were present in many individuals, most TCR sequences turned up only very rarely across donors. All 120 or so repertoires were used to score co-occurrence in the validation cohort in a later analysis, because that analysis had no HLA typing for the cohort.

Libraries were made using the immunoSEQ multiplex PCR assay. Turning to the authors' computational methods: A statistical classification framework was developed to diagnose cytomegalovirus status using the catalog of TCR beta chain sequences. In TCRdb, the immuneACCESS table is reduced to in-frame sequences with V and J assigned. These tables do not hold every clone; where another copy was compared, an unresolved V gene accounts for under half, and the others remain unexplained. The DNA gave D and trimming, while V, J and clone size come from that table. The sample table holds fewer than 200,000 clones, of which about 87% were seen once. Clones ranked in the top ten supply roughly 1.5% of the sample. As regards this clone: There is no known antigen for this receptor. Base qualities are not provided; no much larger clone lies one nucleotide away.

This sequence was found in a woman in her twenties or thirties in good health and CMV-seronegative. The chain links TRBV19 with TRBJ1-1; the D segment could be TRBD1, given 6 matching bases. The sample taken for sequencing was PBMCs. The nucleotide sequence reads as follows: TGTGCCAGTAGTATTGGGTCAGGGGTTGGCACTGAAGCTTTCTTT. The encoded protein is CASSIGSGVGTEAFF.